This T cell receptor (beta chain) was recorded in a study of HIV-infected children after antiretroviral therapy interruption. About the study: In continuous treatment, analyzed samples were from weeks 0, 48 and 150.

This clonotype was counted many times. The sample's treatment: PENTA 11 planned treatment interruption arm or continuous ART arm. CDR1 is SQVTM and CDR2 is ANQGSEA in the germline V gene. Trimming took 2 bases from V and 6 from J, leaving 14 bases between them. The CDR3 covers 13 residues. Unique molecular identifiers were included in an RNA-based 3' RACE TCR library. TCRdb independently ran MiXCR on the 3' RACE reads; one entry per CDR3 protein. Altogether about 50,000 distinct CDR3 sequences are present, around 4% being singletons, with the ten largest covering 0.6% to 0.85%. The chain links TRBV29-1 to TRBJ2-7; maybe TRBD1 (6 bases). Source: CD45RA+ CD4+ T cells from PBMCs, pooled from several time points, taken from a donor given antiretroviral therapy, either interrupted or continuous. The subset here: naive CD4+ CD45RA+ CD45RO- T cells. The sequence derives from a pool of human donors with HIV. The chain's CDR3 is CSVEMSSRGEQYF. CDR3 bases: TGCAGCGTTGAAATGAGCAGCAGGGGCGAGCAGTACTTC.